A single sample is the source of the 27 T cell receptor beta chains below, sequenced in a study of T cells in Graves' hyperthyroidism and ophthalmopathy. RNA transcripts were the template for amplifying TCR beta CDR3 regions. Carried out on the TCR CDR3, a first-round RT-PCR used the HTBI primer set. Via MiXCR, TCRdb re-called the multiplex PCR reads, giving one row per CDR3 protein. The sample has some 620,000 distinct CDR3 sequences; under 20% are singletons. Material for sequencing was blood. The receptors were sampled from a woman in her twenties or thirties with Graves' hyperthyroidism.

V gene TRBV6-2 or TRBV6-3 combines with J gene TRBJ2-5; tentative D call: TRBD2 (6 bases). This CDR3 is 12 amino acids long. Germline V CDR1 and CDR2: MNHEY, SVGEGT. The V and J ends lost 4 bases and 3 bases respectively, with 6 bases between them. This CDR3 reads CASSSGEETQYF. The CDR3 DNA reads TGTGCCAGCAGTTCGGGGGAAGAGACCCAGTACTTC.

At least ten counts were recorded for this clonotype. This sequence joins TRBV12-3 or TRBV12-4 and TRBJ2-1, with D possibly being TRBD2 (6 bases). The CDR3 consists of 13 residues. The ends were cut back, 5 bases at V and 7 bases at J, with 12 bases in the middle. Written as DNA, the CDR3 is TGTGCCAGCAGTCCTGGGACTCAGAATGAGCAGTTCTTC. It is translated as CASSPGTQNEQFF.

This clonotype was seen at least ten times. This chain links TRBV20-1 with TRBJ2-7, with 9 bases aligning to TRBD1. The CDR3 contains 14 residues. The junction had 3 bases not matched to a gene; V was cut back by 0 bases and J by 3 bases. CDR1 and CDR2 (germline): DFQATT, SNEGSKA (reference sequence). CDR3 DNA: TGCAGTGCTAGAGACCGGGACAGGGTCTACGAGCAGTACTTC. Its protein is CSARDRDRVYEQYF.

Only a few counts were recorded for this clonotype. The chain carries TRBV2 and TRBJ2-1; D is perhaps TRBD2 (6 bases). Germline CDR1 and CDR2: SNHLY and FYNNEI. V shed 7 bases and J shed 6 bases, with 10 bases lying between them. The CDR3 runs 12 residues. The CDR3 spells CASNGGINEQFF. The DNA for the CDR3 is TGTGCCAGCAATGGGGGGATCAATGAGCAGTTCTTC. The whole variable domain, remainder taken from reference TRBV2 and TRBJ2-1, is EPEVTQTPSHQVTQMGQEVILRCVPISNHLYFYWYRQILGQKVEFLVSFYNNEISEKSEIFDDQFSVERPDGSNFTLKIRSTKLEDSAMYFCASNGGINEQFFGPGTRLTVL.

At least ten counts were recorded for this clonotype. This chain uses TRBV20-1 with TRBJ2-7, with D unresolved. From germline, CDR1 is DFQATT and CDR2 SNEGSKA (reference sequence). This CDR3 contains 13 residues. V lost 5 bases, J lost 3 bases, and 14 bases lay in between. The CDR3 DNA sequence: TGCAGTGCTTCCAGAGAGGTGGTCTACGAGCAGTACTTC. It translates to CSASREVVYEQYF.

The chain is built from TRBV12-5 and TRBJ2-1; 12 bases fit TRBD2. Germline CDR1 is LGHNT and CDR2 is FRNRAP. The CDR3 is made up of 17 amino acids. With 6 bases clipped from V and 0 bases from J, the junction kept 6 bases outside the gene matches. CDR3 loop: CASGIGLAGSSYNEQFF. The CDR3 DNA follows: TGTGCTAGTGGCATCGGACTAGCGGGATCCTCCTACAATGAGCAGTTCTTC.

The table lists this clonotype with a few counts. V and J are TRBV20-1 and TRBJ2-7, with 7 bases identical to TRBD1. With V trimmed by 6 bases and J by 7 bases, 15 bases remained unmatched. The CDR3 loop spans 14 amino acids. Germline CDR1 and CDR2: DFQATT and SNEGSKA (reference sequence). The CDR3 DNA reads TGCAGTGCCCCCAAGAGACAGGGTTTAATTGAGCAGTACTTC. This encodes CSAPKRQGLIEQYF.

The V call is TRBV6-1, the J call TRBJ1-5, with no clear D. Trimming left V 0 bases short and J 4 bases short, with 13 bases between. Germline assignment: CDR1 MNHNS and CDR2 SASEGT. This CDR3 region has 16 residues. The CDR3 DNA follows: TGTGCCAGCAGTGAAGCTCGAGGTTCGGGTAATCAGCCCCAGCATTTT. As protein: CASSEARGSGNQPQHF.

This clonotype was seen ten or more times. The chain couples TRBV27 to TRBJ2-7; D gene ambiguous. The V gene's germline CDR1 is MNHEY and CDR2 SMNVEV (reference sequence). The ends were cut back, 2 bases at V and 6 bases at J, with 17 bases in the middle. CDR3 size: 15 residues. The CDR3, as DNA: TGTGCCAGCAGTTTAGTGGGAAAAGGTAGTGGCGAGCAGTACTTC. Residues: CASSLVGKGSGEQYF.

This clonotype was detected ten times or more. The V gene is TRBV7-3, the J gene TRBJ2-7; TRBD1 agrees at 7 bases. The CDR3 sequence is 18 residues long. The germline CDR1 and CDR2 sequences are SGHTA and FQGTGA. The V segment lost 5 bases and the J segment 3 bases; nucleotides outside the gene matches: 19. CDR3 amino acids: CASSQIPRDSVDNYEQYF. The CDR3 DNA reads TGTGCCAGCAGCCAAATCCCCCGGGACAGCGTAGACAACTACGAGCAGTACTTC.

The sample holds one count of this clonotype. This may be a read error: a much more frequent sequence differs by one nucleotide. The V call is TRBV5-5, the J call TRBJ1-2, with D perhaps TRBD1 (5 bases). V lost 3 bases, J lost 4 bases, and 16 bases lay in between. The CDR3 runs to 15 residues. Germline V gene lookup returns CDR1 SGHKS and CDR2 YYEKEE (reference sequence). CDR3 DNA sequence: TGTGCCAGCAGCTCGGCAGGGTCGACTAGCTATGGCTACACCTTC. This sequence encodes CASSSAGSTSYGYTF. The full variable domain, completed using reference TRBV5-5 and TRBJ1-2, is DAGVTQSPTHLIKTRGQQVTLRCSPISGHKSVSWYQQVLGQGPQFIFQYYEKEERGRGNFPDRFSARQFPNYSSELNVNALLLGDSALYLCASSSAGSTSYGYTFGSGTRLTVV.

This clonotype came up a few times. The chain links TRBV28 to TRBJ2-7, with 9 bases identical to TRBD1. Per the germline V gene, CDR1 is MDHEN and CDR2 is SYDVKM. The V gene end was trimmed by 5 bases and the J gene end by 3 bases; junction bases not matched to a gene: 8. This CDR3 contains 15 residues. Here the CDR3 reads CASSTLGQGVYEQYF. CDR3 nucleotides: TGTGCCAGCAGTACTTTGGGACAGGGTGTCTACGAGCAGTACTTC.

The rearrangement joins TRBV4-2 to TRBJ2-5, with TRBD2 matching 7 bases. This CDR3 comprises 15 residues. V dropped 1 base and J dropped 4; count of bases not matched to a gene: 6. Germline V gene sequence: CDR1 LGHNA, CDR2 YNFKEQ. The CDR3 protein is CASSQGGGVGETQYF. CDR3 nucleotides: TGTGCCAGCAGCCAAGGGGGGGGAGTAGGAGAGACCCAGTACTTC.

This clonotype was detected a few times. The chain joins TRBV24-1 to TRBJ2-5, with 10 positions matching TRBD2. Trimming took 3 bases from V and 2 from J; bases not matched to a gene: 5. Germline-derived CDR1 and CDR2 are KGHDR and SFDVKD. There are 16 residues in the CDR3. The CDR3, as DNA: TGTGCCACCAGTGATAGTACGGGACTAGCGCAAGAGACCCAGTACTTC. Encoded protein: CATSDSTGLAQETQYF.

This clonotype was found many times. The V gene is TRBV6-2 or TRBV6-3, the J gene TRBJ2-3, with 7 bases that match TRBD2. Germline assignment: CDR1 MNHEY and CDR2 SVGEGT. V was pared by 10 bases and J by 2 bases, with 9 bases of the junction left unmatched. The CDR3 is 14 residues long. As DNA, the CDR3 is TGTGCCACCATACTGGGGAGGGCCACAGATACGCAGTATTTT. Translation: CATILGRATDTQYF.

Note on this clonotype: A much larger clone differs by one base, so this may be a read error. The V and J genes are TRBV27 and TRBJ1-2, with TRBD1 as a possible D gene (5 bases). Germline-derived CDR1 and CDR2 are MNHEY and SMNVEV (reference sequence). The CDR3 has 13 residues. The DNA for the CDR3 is TGTGCCAGCAGTTCGACAGACCACTATGGCTGCACCTTC. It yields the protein CASSSTDHYGCTF.

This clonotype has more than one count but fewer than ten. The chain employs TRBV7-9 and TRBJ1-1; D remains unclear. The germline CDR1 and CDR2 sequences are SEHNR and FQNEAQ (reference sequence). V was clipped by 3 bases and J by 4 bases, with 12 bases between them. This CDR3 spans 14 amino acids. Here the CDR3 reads CASSLREPGTEAFF. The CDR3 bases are TGTGCCAGCAGCTTGAGGGAACCAGGCACTGAAGCTTTCTTT. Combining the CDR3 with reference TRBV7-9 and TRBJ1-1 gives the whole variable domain DTGVSQNPRHKITKRGQNVTFRCDPISEHNRLYWYRQTLGQGPEFLTYFQNEAQLEKSRLLSDRFSAERPKGSFSTLEIQRTEQGDSAMYLCASSLREPGTEAFFGQGTRLTVV.

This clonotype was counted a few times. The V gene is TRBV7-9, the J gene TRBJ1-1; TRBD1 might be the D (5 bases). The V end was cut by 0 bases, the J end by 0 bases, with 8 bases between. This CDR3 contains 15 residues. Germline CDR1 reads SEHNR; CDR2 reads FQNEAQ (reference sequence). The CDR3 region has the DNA TGTGCCAGCAGCTTAGCGGGACGAGTGAACACTGAAGCTTTCTTT. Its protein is CASSLAGRVNTEAFF.

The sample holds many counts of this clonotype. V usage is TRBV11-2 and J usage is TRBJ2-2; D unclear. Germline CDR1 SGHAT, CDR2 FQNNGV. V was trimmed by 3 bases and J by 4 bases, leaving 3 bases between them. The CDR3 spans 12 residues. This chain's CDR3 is CASSFVTGELFF. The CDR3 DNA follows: TGTGCCAGCAGCTTCGTCACCGGGGAGCTGTTTTTT.

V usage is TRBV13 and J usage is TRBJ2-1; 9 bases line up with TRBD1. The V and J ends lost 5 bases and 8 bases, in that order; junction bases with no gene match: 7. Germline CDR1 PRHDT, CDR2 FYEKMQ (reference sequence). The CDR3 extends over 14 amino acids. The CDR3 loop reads CASSQGQGMYEQFF. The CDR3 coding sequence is TGTGCCAGCAGCCAGGGACAGGGTATGTATGAGCAGTTCTTC.

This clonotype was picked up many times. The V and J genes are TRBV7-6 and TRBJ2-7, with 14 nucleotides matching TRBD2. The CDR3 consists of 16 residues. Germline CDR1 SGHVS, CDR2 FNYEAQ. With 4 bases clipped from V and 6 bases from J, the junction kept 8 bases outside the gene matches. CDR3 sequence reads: CASSSGLAGEFSEQYF. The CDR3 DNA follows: TGTGCCAGCAGCTCGGGACTAGCGGGAGAGTTTTCCGAGCAGTACTTC.

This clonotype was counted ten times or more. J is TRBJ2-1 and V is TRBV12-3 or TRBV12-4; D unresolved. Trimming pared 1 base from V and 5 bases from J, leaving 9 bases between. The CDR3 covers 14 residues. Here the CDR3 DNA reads TGTGCCAGCAGTTTAGGGACCACCCACAATGAGCAGTTCTTC. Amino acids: CASSLGTTHNEQFF.

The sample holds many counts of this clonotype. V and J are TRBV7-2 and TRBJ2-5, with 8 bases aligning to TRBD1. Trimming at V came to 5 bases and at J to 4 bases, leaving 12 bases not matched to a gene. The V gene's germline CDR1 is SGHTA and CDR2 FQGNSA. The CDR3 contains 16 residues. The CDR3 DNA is TGTGCCAGCAGCACCCGAAAAACAGGGGGTGGAGAGACCCAGTACTTC. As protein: CASSTRKTGGGETQYF.

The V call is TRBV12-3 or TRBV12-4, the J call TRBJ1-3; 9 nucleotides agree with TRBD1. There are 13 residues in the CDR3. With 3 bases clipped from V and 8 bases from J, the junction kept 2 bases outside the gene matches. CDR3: CASSLDRGDTIYF. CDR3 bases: TGTGCCAGCAGTTTGGACAGGGGTGACACCATATATTTT.

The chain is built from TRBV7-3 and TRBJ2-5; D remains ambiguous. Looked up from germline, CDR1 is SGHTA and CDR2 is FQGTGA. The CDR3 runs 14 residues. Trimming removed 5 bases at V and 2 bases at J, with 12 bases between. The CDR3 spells CASSTQIAQETQYF. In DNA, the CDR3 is TGTGCCAGCAGCACGCAGATCGCACAAGAGACCCAGTACTTC.

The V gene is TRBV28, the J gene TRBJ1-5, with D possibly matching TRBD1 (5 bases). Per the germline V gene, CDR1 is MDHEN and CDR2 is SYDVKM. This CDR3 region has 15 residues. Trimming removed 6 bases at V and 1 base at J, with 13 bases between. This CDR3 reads CASSMGGRSNQPQHF. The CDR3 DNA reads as TGTGCCAGCAGCATGGGGGGTAGGAGCAATCAGCCCCAGCATTTT.

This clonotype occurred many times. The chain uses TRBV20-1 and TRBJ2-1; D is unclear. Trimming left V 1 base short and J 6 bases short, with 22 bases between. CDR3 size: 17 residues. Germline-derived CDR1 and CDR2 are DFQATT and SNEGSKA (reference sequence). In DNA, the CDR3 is TGCAGTGCTAGAGGTCTCCTCCTCCGCCACAAGCTCAATGAGCAGTTCTTC. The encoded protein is CSARGLLLRHKLNEQFF.